These T cell receptor beta chains were read from a single sample in a study of T cell responses to AZD1222 COVID-19 vaccine. Sequenced by immunoSEQ multiplex PCR; TCRdb stores in-frame clones only, minus some. The sample contains 150,000 to 180,000 clones, more than 85% of which appear only once. Sequencing used peripheral blood, obtained after recovery from COVID-19. Receptor source: an adult who had recovered from COVID-19. CDR3s include the opening cysteine and the closing phenylalanine or tryptophan. Each record gives: V gene, D gene, J gene, clone size, CDR3 DNA, CDR3 protein. D genes are given only for firm matches. A row's size may be missing; if present it is once, few, many or a size class.

v_call: TRBV28
d_call: .
j_call: TRBJ2-6
clone_size: .
cdr3_nt: TGTGCCGCTAGGGGGTCAACCGGGGCCAACGTCCTGACTTTC
cdr3_aa: CAARGSTGANVLTF

v_call: TRBV28
d_call: .
j_call: TRBJ1-5
clone_size: .
cdr3_nt: TGTGCCAGCAGTTTGCAAGGAACTCAGCCCCAGCATTTT
cdr3_aa: CASSLQGTQPQHF

v_call: TRBV2
d_call: .
j_call: TRBJ1-5
clone_size: .
cdr3_nt: TGTGCCAGCAGTGGGAAGACGAGTAGCAATCAGCCCCAGCATTTT
cdr3_aa: CASSGKTSSNQPQHF

v_call: TRBV28
d_call: TRBD1
j_call: TRBJ1-4
clone_size: .
cdr3_nt: TGTGCCAGCAGATACCCCCGACAGGGGGTGGGTGAAAAACTGTTTTTT
cdr3_aa: CASRYPRQGVGEKLFF

v_call: TRBV27
d_call: TRBD1
j_call: TRBJ1-5
clone_size: .
cdr3_nt: TGTGCCAGCAGTCAGGGGGATATAGGCAATCAGCCCCAGCATTTT
cdr3_aa: CASSQGDIGNQPQHF

v_call: TRBV6-5
d_call: TRBD1
j_call: TRBJ1-2
clone_size: .
cdr3_nt: TGTGCCAGCGCAGTGAAACCACAGGGGATCTATGGCTACACCTTC
cdr3_aa: CASAVKPQGIYGYTF

v_call: TRBV25-1
d_call: .
j_call: TRBJ1-1
clone_size: .
cdr3_nt: TGTGCCAGCAGTGAAAGTTCGTGGGGGATGAACACTGAAGCTTTCTTT
cdr3_aa: CASSESSWGMNTEAFF

v_call: TRBV7-2
d_call: .
j_call: TRBJ1-1
clone_size: .
cdr3_nt: TGTGCCAGCAGCTTAAGGGGAGCTTTCTTT
cdr3_aa: CASSLRGAFF

v_call: TRBV6-1
d_call: TRBD1
j_call: TRBJ1-5
clone_size: .
cdr3_nt: TGTGCCGGCCGGTCCCAGGGGGGTCAGCCCCAGCATTTT
cdr3_aa: CAGRSQGGQPQHF

v_call: TRBV9
d_call: .
j_call: TRBJ1-2
clone_size: .
cdr3_nt: TGTGCCAGCAGCGTAGGTCAGGGGCCGGGCTACACCTTC
cdr3_aa: CASSVGQGPGYTF

v_call: TRBV19
d_call: TRBD1
j_call: TRBJ2-3
clone_size: .
cdr3_nt: TGTGCCAGTAGTCCCGGGACAGGGTCGAGGGCAGATACGCAGTATTTT
cdr3_aa: CASSPGTGSRADTQYF

v_call: TRBV4-3
d_call: TRBD1
j_call: TRBJ1-2
clone_size: .
cdr3_nt: TGCGCCAGCAGCCAAGATCTTATTTCCCCAGGGGGCGGGTCCTATGGCTACACCTTC
cdr3_aa: CASSQDLISPGGGSYGYTF

v_call: TRBV19
d_call: TRBD1
j_call: TRBJ2-6
clone_size: .
cdr3_nt: TGTGCCAGTAGTTCACAGGGGGCTGGGGCCAACGTCCTGACTTTC
cdr3_aa: CASSSQGAGANVLTF

v_call: TRBV7-3
d_call: .
j_call: TRBJ2-1
clone_size: once
cdr3_nt: TGTGCCAGCATCAATGAGCAGTTCTTC
cdr3_aa: CASINEQFF

v_call: TRBV6-5
d_call: .
j_call: TRBJ2-7
clone_size: .
cdr3_nt: TGTGCCAGCAGCTTGACAAGGTCCTCCTACGAGCAGTACTTC
cdr3_aa: CASSLTRSSYEQYF

v_call: TRBV18
d_call: .
j_call: TRBJ2-5
clone_size: .
cdr3_nt: TGTGCCAGCTCACTGCAAGAGACCCAGTACTTC
cdr3_aa: CASSLQETQYF

v_call: TRBV7-6
d_call: .
j_call: TRBJ1-4
clone_size: few
cdr3_nt: TGTGCCAGCAGCTTACAGGGACGATCGGATGAAAAACTGTTTTTT
cdr3_aa: CASSLQGRSDEKLFF

v_call: TRBV27
d_call: TRBD1
j_call: TRBJ2-6
clone_size: .
cdr3_nt: TGTGCCAGCAGTGGGCAGGGGGTTGGGGCCAACGTCCTGACTTTC
cdr3_aa: CASSGQGVGANVLTF

v_call: TRBV18
d_call: .
j_call: TRBJ1-1
clone_size: .
cdr3_nt: TGTGCCAGCTCACCGGGGATGGGGACTGAAGCTTTCTTT
cdr3_aa: CASSPGMGTEAFF

v_call: TRBV19
d_call: .
j_call: TRBJ2-7
clone_size: .
cdr3_nt: TGTGCCAGTAGTATCGGATGGACCGGCTCCTACGAGCAGTACTTC
cdr3_aa: CASSIGWTGSYEQYF

v_call: TRBV2
d_call: .
j_call: TRBJ1-5
clone_size: .
cdr3_nt: TGTGCCAGCAGTGGAGTTGGCAGGAGCGATCAGCCCCAGCATTTT
cdr3_aa: CASSGVGRSDQPQHF

v_call: TRBV5-1
d_call: TRBD1
j_call: TRBJ1-1
clone_size: .
cdr3_nt: TGCGCCAGCAGCTGGGGGACAGGCGGGAACACTGAAGCTTTCTTT
cdr3_aa: CASSWGTGGNTEAFF

v_call: TRBV12-3/TRBV12-4
d_call: .
j_call: TRBJ2-7
clone_size: .
cdr3_nt: TGTGCCAGCAGTCCCCAGGGCAACGAGCAGTACTTC
cdr3_aa: CASSPQGNEQYF

v_call: TRBV5-4
d_call: .
j_call: TRBJ2-7
clone_size: .
cdr3_nt: TGTGCCAGCAGCTTGGAGGGGCCTCGGGGGGCCGAGCAGTACTTC
cdr3_aa: CASSLEGPRGAEQYF

v_call: TRBV5-4
d_call: TRBD1
j_call: TRBJ1-1
clone_size: .
cdr3_nt: TGTGCCAGCAGCGCACAGGGGGCTGGGGACACTGAAGCTTTCTTT
cdr3_aa: CASSAQGAGDTEAFF

v_call: TRBV7-4
d_call: .
j_call: TRBJ1-1
clone_size: .
cdr3_nt: TGTGAGGAGGGAAAAGGGAACACTGAAGCTTTCTTT
cdr3_aa: CEEGKGNTEAFF

v_call: TRBV7-3
d_call: .
j_call: TRBJ2-1
clone_size: .
cdr3_nt: TGTGCCAGCAGCGACCCGCAGACCGAACCCTACAATGAGCAGTTCTTC
cdr3_aa: CASSDPQTEPYNEQFF

v_call: TRBV28
d_call: .
j_call: TRBJ2-6
clone_size: .
cdr3_nt: TGTGCCAGCAGTTTTCCGTCTGGGGCCAACGTCCTGACTTTC
cdr3_aa: CASSFPSGANVLTF

v_call: TRBV5-6
d_call: .
j_call: TRBJ1-6
clone_size: .
cdr3_nt: TGTGCCAGCAGCCCCACCGGGAGGCCCAATTCACCCCTCCACTTT
cdr3_aa: CASSPTGRPNSPLHF

v_call: TRBV19
d_call: .
j_call: TRBJ2-2
clone_size: once
cdr3_nt: TGTGCCACTCGGGCAGGGCTGAACACCGGGGAGCTGTTTTTT
cdr3_aa: CATRAGLNTGELFF

v_call: TRBV6-2/TRBV6-3
d_call: TRBD1
j_call: TRBJ1-2
clone_size: .
cdr3_nt: TGTGCCAGCAGTGTAGTGACAGGGGATGGCTACACCTTC
cdr3_aa: CASSVVTGDGYTF

v_call: TRBV20-1
d_call: .
j_call: TRBJ2-3
clone_size: .
cdr3_nt: TGCAGTACTAGAGATCTTACGCAGTATTTT
cdr3_aa: CSTRDLTQYF

v_call: TRBV11-2
d_call: TRBD1
j_call: TRBJ1-1
clone_size: .
cdr3_nt: TGTGCCAGCAGCTATGCTGGACAGGCGAGGGGGACTGAAGCTTTCTTT
cdr3_aa: CASSYAGQARGTEAFF

v_call: TRBV3-1/TRBV3-2
d_call: .
j_call: TRBJ1-3
clone_size: .
cdr3_nt: TGTGCCAGCAGCCAGGGGGGAAACACCATATATTTT
cdr3_aa: CASSQGGNTIYF

v_call: TRBV5-1
d_call: .
j_call: TRBJ2-5
clone_size: .
cdr3_nt: TGCGCCAGCAGCTTGATGGACTCGGAAGAGACCCAGTACTTC
cdr3_aa: CASSLMDSEETQYF

v_call: TRBV5-1
d_call: TRBD1
j_call: TRBJ2-3
clone_size: .
cdr3_nt: TGCGCCAGCAGCTTGGGGACAGGGGGCCGTCCAGATACGCAGTATTTT
cdr3_aa: CASSLGTGGRPDTQYF